This is a list of T cell receptor beta chains from one sample in a study of cytomegalovirus exposure and HLA in healthy donors. Sequencing was performed with immunoSEQ multiplex PCR; in TCRdb, only in-frame clones are kept and a portion is missing. The sample records about 160,000 clones, over 75% being singletons. The specimen was PBMCs. These receptors came from a woman aged 25-40 years in good health and CMV-seronegative. The conserved cysteine and the conserved F or W are not part of the CDR3 here. The order of the fields is V gene, J gene, CDR3 protein.

TRBV6-1	TRBJ1-4	ASSEGPLGRGPELF
TRBV30	TRBJ1-5	AWSRVQGAAGNQPQH
TRBV9	TRBJ1-1	ASSTTGGMNTEAF
TRBV4-1	TRBJ2-7	ASSHGAGTPYEQY
TRBV2	TRBJ2-1	ASVGTAIYNEQF
TRBV6-6	TRBJ1-2	ASREQGISQHYGYT
TRBV25-1	TRBJ1-2	ASSGQAGYT
TRBV7-2	TRBJ2-1	ASSLRGGRSHNEQF
TRBV4-3	TRBJ2-1	ASSFNHLSHNEQF
TRBV23-1	TRBJ2-7	ASRPGTANSYEQY
TRBV7-2	TRBJ2-7	ASSLGGLAGGLKTYEQY
TRBV7-9	TRBJ2-1	ASSRGELRGKAILDEQF
TRBV30	TRBJ1-2	AWSDGQGYYYGYT
TRBV9	TRBJ1-2	ASSVGAQGSYGYT
TRBV19	TRBJ1-2	ASRQYGYT
TRBV2	TRBJ2-3	ASSEALSGGIADTQY
TRBV6-1	TRBJ2-7	ASSDGLSTEQY
TRBV11-2	TRBJ1-6	ASSLRRDSLSSYNSPLH
TRBV1	TRBJ2-2	TSSPPRRVPRTNTGELF
TRBV28	TRBJ2-3	ASSLSPRLAGYTDTQY
TRBV29-1	TRBJ1-2	SVVGDTGAPSDYT
TRBV11-2	TRBJ2-5	ASSRQETQY
TRBV25-1	TRBJ2-4	ASSVGTGAKNIQY
TRBV5-1	-	ASSLDHSYEQY
TRBV6-1	TRBJ1-2	ASSQQGAHLGGYT
TRBV2	TRBJ2-7	ASSRGLYEQY
TRBV30	TRBJ1-5	AWRRQGGRNQPQH
TRBV10-2	TRBJ1-1	ASRGRGREAF
TRBV4-2	TRBJ2-2	ASSLRTSGRSTTGELF
TRBV10-3	TRBJ2-5	AISDRTSGGETQY
TRBV7-6	TRBJ2-1	ASSPIWTPGQGDEQF
TRBV10-2	TRBJ2-1	ASSVQGGRGNEQF
TRBV7-8	TRBJ2-7	ASSPAGLAATYEQY
TRBV7-3	TRBJ2-6	ASSPRGSRYGANVLT
TRBV10-3	TRBJ1-3	AISESLRAFSGNTIY
TRBV28	TRBJ2-4	ASSLHREGFKNIQY
TRBV30	TRBJ1-5	AWSVGTGIFFQPQH
TRBV5-1	TRBJ2-7	ASSLVQGSLYEQY
TRBV29-1	TRBJ2-7	SIQGSRGQSYEQY
TRBV7-2	TRBJ2-3	ASSLSGGRTDTQY
TRBV2	TRBJ1-1	ASRERGRRQGRANTEAF
TRBV11-2	TRBJ2-1	ASSLLAGGPGSYNEQF
TRBV10-3	TRBJ2-5	AIRGQGQETQY
TRBV29-1	TRBJ2-1	SVAWGGGGNEQF
TRBV6-1	TRBJ1-2	ASSDLTGGPNYGYT
TRBV6-1	TRBJ1-2	ASSIDGANYGYT
TRBV5-4	TRBJ2-2	ASSLAGGRQGELF
TRBV2	TRBJ1-5	ASSPRTGVVQPQH
TRBV20-1	TRBJ1-2	SATTGAGYT
TRBV30	TRBJ1-2	AWSGGAGYT
TRBV29-1	TRBJ1-2	SVEIGVNYGYT
TRBV6-5	TRBJ1-2	ASSYSGQGRGGYT
TRBV30	TRBJ2-3	AWSVNGRNTQY
TRBV30	TRBJ2-7	AWSSSSGPLFYEQY
TRBV6-1	TRBJ1-1	ATPRQGIDTEAF
TRBV9	TRBJ2-5	ASSGGLAGGPRQETQY
TRBV6-5	TRBJ1-1	ASSYGGTEAF